These 4 T cell receptor beta chains originate from one sample sequenced in a study of blood T cells in healthy people across ages. It was with a sample-barcoded 5' primer and a J-beta primer mix that a second PCR of roughly 7 to 12 cycles was run. TCRdb used MiXCR to reprocess the 5' RACE reads, holding one entry per CDR3 protein. The profile shows approximately 830,000 distinct CDR3 sequences, about 62% of them singletons. The specimen sequenced was blood. The receptors were gathered from a man aged 30-40 years in good health.

The chain employs TRBV4-2 and TRBJ2-3; 11 bases match TRBD2. The CDR3 sequence is 19 residues long. Per germline, CDR1 LGHNA and CDR2 YNFKEQ. The ends lost 3 bases at V and 0 bases at J; junction bases unmatched: 11. CDR3 residues: CASSQGGASGGSSTDTQYF. The DNA of the CDR3 is TGTGCCAGCAGCCAGGGGGGAGCTAGCGGGGGGTCGAGCACAGATACGCAGTATTTT.

This clonotype was picked up a small number of times. V and J are TRBV7-3 and TRBJ1-2; 10 bases are a match to TRBD1. CDR3 length equals 16 residues. The V gene end was trimmed by 5 bases and the J gene end by 5 bases; junction bases not matched to a gene: 11. In germline, CDR1 is SGHTA, CDR2 FQGTGA. The CDR3 DNA is TGTGCCAGCAGCCCGTCTCCGGGACAGGGGCCATATGGCTACACCTTC. It encodes CASSPSPGQGPYGYTF.

The CDR3 region is CAISEPRPGQGAGEKLFF. DNA of the CDR3: TGTGCCATCAGTGAGCCACGACCGGGACAGGGGGCCGGTGAAAAACTGTTTTTT. The chain is built from TRBV10-3 and TRBJ1-4, with 12 nucleotides matching TRBD1. The CDR3 contains 18 residues. V lost 2 bases, J lost 7 bases, and 11 bases stayed unmatched. The germline V gene has CDR1 ENHRY and CDR2 SYGVKD.

This clonotype occurred a few times. The V and J genes are TRBV11-2 and TRBJ2-5, with TRBD2 identical over 10 bases. J gave up 5 bases and V 1 base, and 7 bases lay outside the gene matches. Germline V CDR1 and CDR2: SGHAT, FQNNGV. This CDR3 spans 16 amino acids. CDR3 sequence: CASSLVSGGAVETQYF. CDR3 bases: TGTGCCAGCAGCTTAGTGAGCGGGGGGGCCGTGGAGACCCAGTACTTC.